Below, 10 T cell receptor beta chains from the same sample are listed, as sequenced in a study of T-cell reconstitution after alpha-beta-depleted transplantation in children (dated by TCRdb to 2016 to 2017). In the paper's terms, the treatment or condition label means: allogeneic hematopoietic cell transplantation with graft depleted of TCRalphabeta T cells and CD19 B cells. The library was generated by PCR. Sequencing relied on an Illumina HiSeq 2500. Molecular barcoding was employed in the preparation of TCR libraries, with unique molecular identifiers being used to normalize TCRbeta repertoire quantification. In-frame beta chains were kept once TCRdb had trimmed the public reads at Q25 with fastp and called clones with MiXCR. Every distinct CDR3 protein forms one entry, paired with its most common genes and DNA. The sample yields fewer than 500,000 distinct CDR3 sequences; roughly 44% were counted once. The top ten hold approximately 30% of the sample.

Sequences were derived from PBMCs, sampled before TCRalphabeta/CD19-depleted stem cell transplant. These receptors all stem from a girl aged 2 to 9 with aplastic anemia, due to receive a stem cell transplant.

This clonotype was counted many times. The chain employs TRBV20-1 and TRBJ2-3; the D is unclear. Trimming pared 3 bases from V and 4 bases from J, leaving 11 bases between. Germline V gene lookup returns CDR1 DFQATT and CDR2 SNEGSKA (reference sequence). CDR3 length equals 13 residues. The CDR3 DNA reads TGCAGTGCTAGTTATCGGCCCTCAGATACGCAGTATTTT. Translated, it gives CSASYRPSDTQYF.

This chain joins TRBV5-5 and TRBJ2-5; no clear D gene. V was shortened by 0 bases and J by 1 base, with 13 bases between the two germline ends. Germline V gives CDR1 SGHKS, CDR2 YYEKEE (reference sequence). This CDR3 contains 16 residues. CDR3: CASSLVSGRSQETQYF. The CDR3 DNA follows: TGTGCCAGCAGCTTGGTATCGGGCAGGTCCCAAGAGACCCAGTACTTC.

With regard to this clonotype: One junction end disagrees with the germline gene, perhaps due to a read error. CDR3 amino acids: CASSLLQDRLYNEQVF. In DNA, the CDR3 is TGTGCCAGCAGCCTTCTGCAGGACAGGCTTTACAATGAGCAGGTCTTC. The rearrangement links TRBV5-6 to TRBJ2-1, with TRBD1 identical over 7 bases. Germline CDR1 is SGHDT and CDR2 is YYEEEE. The CDR3 covers 16 residues.

This clonotype was counted many times. The chain employs TRBV9 and TRBJ2-1; TRBD2 matches at 9 bases. The CDR3 consists of 14 residues. Unmatched junction bases numbered 5, after V lost 3 bases and J lost 7 bases. Germline loops: CDR1 SGDLS, CDR2 YYNGEE. The CDR3 reads CASSAAGGQNEQFF. Written as DNA, the CDR3 is TGTGCCAGCAGCGCCGCGGGAGGGCAAAATGAGCAGTTCTTC.

This clonotype has just a few counts. The chain employs TRBV11-2 and TRBJ1-1; tentatively, D is TRBD1 (5 bases). V lost 1 base, J lost 7 bases, and 7 bases lay in between. The length of the CDR3 is 12 residues. The germline V gene encodes CDR1 SGHAT and CDR2 FQNNGV. CDR3 region: CASSLAGSEAFF. The CDR3 nucleotides are TGTGCCAGCAGCTTAGCAGGGAGTGAAGCTTTCTTT.

The chain couples TRBV4-1 to TRBJ2-1, with 7 bases aligning to TRBD2. The CDR3 has 14 residues. Losses at the gene ends were 0 bases for V and 10 bases for J; bases not matched to a gene: 6. Germline V gene sequence: CDR1 MGHRA, CDR2 YSYEKL. The CDR3: CASSQDLPGGEQFF. The CDR3 DNA is TGCGCCAGCAGCCAAGATCTCCCGGGAGGAGAGCAGTTCTTC.

The rearrangement uses TRBV7-6 and TRBJ2-1, with a possible D match to TRBD2 (5 bases). V lost 4 bases to trimming and J lost 8 bases, with 12 bases between them. This CDR3 comprises 13 residues. Germline values: CDR1 SGHVS, CDR2 FNYEAQ. Here the CDR3 reads CASSSGPRDEQFF. CDR3 nucleotide sequence: TGTGCCAGCAGCTCCGGGCCGAGGGATGAGCAGTTCTTC.

The chain uses TRBV5-8 and TRBJ2-5; 10 bases agree with TRBD2. The germline V gene encodes CDR1 SGHTS and CDR2 YDEGEE. The CDR3 sequence is 16 residues long. The V segment lost 0 bases and the J segment 4 bases; nucleotides outside the gene matches: 6. In nucleotides, the CDR3 is TGTGCCAGCAGCTTGGCCGTCACTAGCGGGATAGAGACCCAGTACTTC. This sequence encodes CASSLAVTSGIETQYF.

The chain is built from TRBV3-1 and TRBJ1-4, with D perhaps TRBD1 (5 bases). The V gene's germline CDR1 is LGHDT and CDR2 YNNKEL (reference sequence). The ends were cut back, 4 bases at V and 5 bases at J, with 11 bases in the middle. The CDR3 extends over 14 amino acids. The CDR3 coding sequence is TGTGCCAGCAGCCCAGGGAACAGAAATGAAAAACTGTTTTTT. This translates into CASSPGNRNEKLFF.

The rearrangement joins TRBV5-1 to TRBJ2-1; D might be TRBD1 or TRBD2, each matching 7 bases. V was pared by 6 bases and J by 7 bases, with 17 bases between. Germline CDR1 SGHRS, CDR2 YFSETQ. The CDR3 covers 14 residues. The CDR3 loop is CASTGGGALNEQFF. The DNA for the CDR3 is TGCGCCAGCACAGGGGGGGGGGCGCTAAATGAGCAGTTCTTC.